Listed here are 20 T cell receptor beta chains from one sample, sequenced in a study of blood T cell repertoires in COVID-19. The protocol was immunoSEQ multiplex PCR, while the TCRdb copy is restricted to in-frame clones and leaves out a portion. Of over 85,000 clones in the sample, about 87% are singletons; the top ten hold 15% to 20%. The sequenced sample consisted of peripheral blood. Every receptor here comes from a human donor in a cohort sampled during active COVID-19.

J is TRBJ1-4 and V is TRBV12-5; D is uncertain. Germline V gene data show CDR1 as LGHNT and CDR2 as FRNRAP. V gave up 7 bases and J gave up 8 bases, with 20 bases separating them. The CDR3 covers 15 residues. In DNA, the CDR3 is TGTGCTAGTGCCCCGGCGCGAGGGTTTAGGGAAAAACTGTTTTTT. Translation: CASAPARGFREKLFF.

The V and J genes are TRBV11-2 and TRBJ2-7, with 9 bases that match TRBD1. This CDR3 region has 16 residues. The V gene's germline CDR1 is SGHAT and CDR2 FQNNGV. The junction had 5 bases not matched to a gene; V was cut back by 0 bases and J by 2 bases. CDR3 residues: CASSLEGTGRTYEQYF. In DNA, the CDR3 is TGTGCCAGCAGCTTAGAGGGGACAGGGCGTACCTACGAGCAGTACTTC. The entire variable domain, with the rest obtained from reference TRBV11-2 and TRBJ2-7, is as follows: EAGVAQSPRYKIIEKRQSVAFWCNPISGHATLYWYQQILGQGPKLLIQFQNNGVVDDSQLPKDRFSAERLKGVDSTLKIQPAKLEDSAVYLCASSLEGTGRTYEQYFGPGTRLTVT.

The rearrangement uses TRBV7-2 and TRBJ1-2; 8 bases line up with TRBD1. This CDR3 has 16 amino acids. V lost 7 bases, J lost 1 base, and 11 bases stayed unmatched. Germline V CDR1 and CDR2: SGHTA, FQGNSA. CDR3 nucleotide sequence: TGTGCCAGCAACATTCCGACAGGGGCCCATAACTATGGCTACACCTTC. Residues: CASNIPTGAHNYGYTF.

The gene calls are TRBV28 and TRBJ2-7; perhaps TRBD2 as D (6 bases). Between the trimmed V and J ends, which lost 5 bases and 2 bases, there was a span of 13 bases. Germline CDR1 reads MDHEN; CDR2 reads SYDVKM. The CDR3 totals 14 residues. The CDR3 bases are TGTGCCAGCAGTCCAAGCGGGCGCGCCTACGAGCAGTACTTC. It yields the protein CASSPSGRAYEQYF.

This sequence joins TRBV10-3 and TRBJ2-3; D is possibly TRBD2 (5 bases). CDR1 is ENHRY, CDR2 SYGVKD, per germline. The CDR3 spans 14 residues. Trimming shortened V by 7 bases and J by 4 bases, and 15 bases separated the two germline ends. The CDR3 spells CAIKPGPEADTQYF. In DNA form, the CDR3 reads TGTGCCATCAAACCGGGCCCGGAGGCAGATACGCAGTATTTT.

The V call is TRBV9, the J call TRBJ2-1; tentatively, D is TRBD1 (6 bases). CDR1 and CDR2 (germline): SGDLS, YYNGEE. The V gene lost 3 bases and the J gene lost 3 bases, with 7 bases spanning the gap. The CDR3 covers 13 residues. The CDR3 here is CASSADSYNEQFF. The CDR3 bases are TGTGCCAGCAGCGCGGACAGCTACAATGAGCAGTTCTTC.

J is TRBJ2-5 and V is TRBV5-6, with 11 positions matching TRBD1. Losses at the gene ends were 4 bases for V and 5 bases for J; bases not matched to a gene: 10. The CDR3 extends over 16 amino acids. From germline, CDR1 is SGHDT and CDR2 YYEEEE. The CDR3 DNA reads as TGTGCCAGCAGCCCGACAGGACAGGGGGCGTGGGAGACCCAGTACTTC. Protein product: CASSPTGQGAWETQYF.

The chain links TRBV9 to TRBJ2-5, with D possibly being TRBD2 (7 bases). CDR1 and CDR2 (germline): SGDLS, YYNGEE. Trimming removed 0 bases from V and 0 bases from J, with 15 bases in between. The CDR3 consists of 17 residues. CDR3 DNA sequence: TGTGCCAGCAGCGTAGGTGGGGGGGCCGGATACCAAGAGACCCAGTACTTC. This sequence encodes CASSVGGGAGYQETQYF.

The chain is built from TRBV7-8 and TRBJ2-1; D might be TRBD1 (6 bases). Germline assignment: CDR1 SGHVS and CDR2 FQNEAQ. This CDR3 contains 16 residues. Trimming cost V 5 bases and J 12 bases, with 26 bases left between them. The CDR3 here is CASSRRGSSSFWGQFF. CDR3 bases: TGTGCCAGCAGCCGTAGGGGGTCTAGCTCCTTCTGGGGGCAGTTCTTC.

The chain links TRBV27 to TRBJ2-2; tentative D call: TRBD1 (6 bases). The V end was cut by 4 bases, the J end by 7 bases, with 10 bases between. Germline values: CDR1 MNHEY, CDR2 SMNVEV (reference sequence). The CDR3 has 13 amino acids. The DNA of the CDR3 is TGTGCCAGCAGTTCTACAGGGCTCGGGGAGCTGTTTTTT. Its translation is CASSSTGLGELFF.

V and J are TRBV9 and TRBJ2-7; D may be TRBD2 (6 bases). The V gene's germline CDR1 is SGDLS and CDR2 YYNGEE. This CDR3 contains 14 residues. Trimming cost V 3 bases and J 1 base, with 11 bases left between them. As DNA, the CDR3 is TGTGCCAGCAGCGCGTGGGGGGAATCCTACGAGCAGTACTTC. Translated: CASSAWGESYEQYF.

A single count supports this clone. The V gene is TRBV7-9, the J gene TRBJ1-2; 7 nucleotides align to TRBD1. The germline gives CDR1 SEHNR, CDR2 FQNEAQ (reference sequence). The junction had 12 bases not matched to a gene; V was cut back by 3 bases and J by 8 bases. This CDR3 has 15 residues. The CDR3: CASSFGTGAGRGYTF. CDR3 nucleotides: TGTGCCAGCAGCTTTGGAACAGGGGCCGGCCGGGGCTACACCTTC.

The gene calls are TRBV6-5 and TRBJ1-5, with unresolved D. Germline V gene sequence: CDR1 MNHEY, CDR2 SVGAGI. Trimming cost V 6 bases and J 4 bases, with 10 bases left between them. The CDR3 totals 13 residues. Written as DNA, the CDR3 is TGTGCCAGCAGGAAGCGAGAAAATCAGCCCCAGCATTTT. Protein product: CASRKRENQPQHF.

The chain recombines TRBV19 with TRBJ2-1; TRBD2 matches at 12 bases. This CDR3 is 18 amino acids long. CDR1 is LNHDA and CDR2 is SQIVND in the germline V gene (reference sequence). The trim removed 5 bases at V and 7 bases at J, leaving 15 bases unmatched. CDR3 nucleotides: TGTGCCAGTAGTCTACCGACTAGCGGGAGTGGTATTAGGAATGAGCAGTTCTTC. Translation gives CASSLPTSGSGIRNEQFF.

The V and J genes are TRBV18 and TRBJ2-7; unclear D gene. The CDR3 extends over 14 amino acids. Germline V lookup: CDR1 KGHSH, CDR2 LQKENI. V lost 0 bases and J lost 5, with 11 bases in between. CDR3 bases: TGTGCCAGCTCACCACCGAACAGTTTCCACGAGCAGTACTTC. Amino acid sequence: CASSPPNSFHEQYF.

The rearrangement links TRBV5-6 to TRBJ1-5, with D tentatively TRBD1 (5 bases). The CDR3 runs 15 residues. CDR1 and CDR2 (germline): SGHDT, YYEEEE. V was clipped by 1 base and J by 4 bases, with 12 bases between them. The CDR3, as DNA: TGTGCCAGCAGCTTGTCTTCAGGGTCGAATCAGCCCCAGCATTTT. Its protein product is CASSLSSGSNQPQHF.

V is TRBV7-3 and J is TRBJ2-2; perhaps TRBD2 as D (6 bases). The V gene lost 5 bases and the J gene lost 1 base, with 14 bases spanning the gap. Per germline, CDR1 SGHTA and CDR2 FQGTGA. This CDR3 is built from 16 residues. CDR3 DNA sequence: TGTGCCAGCAGCCCGATGCGCGGGATGAACACCGGGGAGCTGTTTTTT. This gives the protein CASSPMRGMNTGELFF.

The genes are TRBV24-1 and TRBJ1-1; TRBD1 aligns across 9 bases. The CDR3 extends over 13 amino acids. V dropped 7 bases and J dropped 1; count of bases not matched to a gene: 0. The germline gives CDR1 KGHDR, CDR2 SFDVKD. CDR3 DNA sequence: TGTGCCACCAGGGACAGGGGGAACACTGAAGCTTTCTTT. Amino acid sequence: CATRDRGNTEAFF.

The rearrangement joins TRBV3-1 (or the pseudogene TRBV3-2) to TRBJ1-2; possibly TRBD1 for D (5 bases). The CDR3 consists of 13 residues. V was pared by 3 bases and J by 4 bases, with 9 bases between. The germline CDR1 and CDR2 sequences are LGHDT and YNNKEL (reference sequence). The chain's CDR3 is CASSQPGGYGYTF. In DNA form, the CDR3 reads TGTGCCAGCAGCCAGCCGGGGGGCTATGGCTACACCTTC.

The gene calls are TRBV4-2 and TRBJ2-3; 10 nucleotides line up with TRBD2. The CDR3 runs to 19 residues. V lost 1 base, J lost 4 bases, and 14 bases stayed unmatched. Germline V gives CDR1 LGHNA, CDR2 YNFKEQ. The CDR3 sequence: CASSQVPWFLAGGSDTQYF. The CDR3 DNA follows: TGTGCCAGCAGCCAAGTCCCTTGGTTTTTAGCGGGAGGTTCAGATACGCAGTATTTT.